A single sample is the source of the 10 T cell receptor beta chains below, sequenced in a study of shared clonotypes between healthy human individuals. The table came from immunoSEQ multiplex PCR; TCRdb's copy has only in-frame clones and leaves some out. Counted here are 2 million to 2.5 million clones, 93% occurring once; the ten biggest clones make up roughly 0.36%. The sample consisted of naive CD4+ T cells from PBMCs. Noted subset: CD45RA+ positively selected. The receptors originated from a man aged 18 to 30 in good health. Some clones in this sample may be carry-over from other donors' samples.

This clone came up a few times. The chain recombines TRBV6-5 with TRBJ1-1; unclear D gene. The CDR3 has 12 amino acids. V was pared by 11 bases and J by 3 bases, with 13 bases between. Germline lookup yields CDR1 MNHEY and CDR2 SVGAGI. The CDR3 DNA sequence: TGTGCCTCGTCGCGGAGACACACTGAAGCTTTCTTT. Its protein product is CASSRRHTEAFF.

This clone was picked up one time. CDR3 DNA sequence: TGTGCCAGTACGGAGGGGAGGAGTGAAAAACTGTTTTTT. This translates into CASTEGRSEKLFF. The chain combines TRBV19 with TRBJ1-4, with a possible D match to TRBD1 (5 bases). The CDR3 length is 13 residues. V shed 7 bases and J shed 7 bases, with 13 bases lying between them. Germline V gives CDR1 LNHDA, CDR2 SQIVND (reference sequence).

The rearrangement joins TRBV29-1 to TRBJ1-3; the D is unclear. Trimming cost V 8 bases and J 1 base, with 15 bases left between them. CDR1 and CDR2 from the germline V gene are SQVTM and ANQGSEA. The CDR3 has 14 residues. CDR3 bases: TGCAGCTTTTCCCAGGCGTATTCTGGAAACACCATATATTTT. Its protein product is CSFSQAYSGNTIYF.

The V and J genes are TRBV29-1 and TRBJ2-7, with 7 positions matching TRBD2. After removal of 7 bases from V and 3 bases from J, the junction contained 15 bases not matched to a gene. The germline CDR1 and CDR2 sequences are SQVTM and ANQGSEA. CDR3 length: 15 amino acids. This CDR3 is CSGSDGGRDLYEQYF. Here the CDR3 DNA reads TGCAGCGGGTCAGATGGAGGGAGGGACCTCTACGAGCAGTACTTC.

This chain links TRBV5-1 with TRBJ1-2; 8 nucleotides match TRBD1. V gave up 4 bases and J gave up 8 bases; unmatched junction bases: 10. The germline CDR1 and CDR2 sequences are SGHRS and YFSETQ. This CDR3 region has 14 residues. CDR3 nucleotides: TGCGCCAGCAGCCACGGACAGGGCCGGGAAGGCTACACCTTC. Translation gives CASSHGQGREGYTF.

This chain connects TRBV7-2 to TRBJ1-1; no clear D. Germline loops: CDR1 SGHTA, CDR2 FQGNSA. The CDR3 is 13 amino acids. With 5 bases removed from V and 1 base from J, the gap between germline ends came to 8 bases. The CDR3 sequence: CASSTRANTEAFF. The CDR3 DNA is TGTGCCAGCAGCACCCGGGCGAACACTGAAGCTTTCTTT. The full variable domain, rest sourced from reference TRBV7-2 and TRBJ1-1, is GAGVSQSPSNKVTEKGKDVELRCDPISGHTALYWYRQSLGQGLEFLIYFQGNSAPDKSGLPSDRFSAERTGGSVSTLTIQRTQQEDSAVYLCASSTRANTEAFFGQGTRLTVV.

V usage is TRBV28 and J usage is TRBJ2-1; 10 bases line up with TRBD2. CDR3 length: 12 amino acids. Germline loops: CDR1 MDHEN, CDR2 SYDVKM. V dropped 7 bases and J dropped 14; count of bases not matched to a gene: 8. The chain's CDR3 is CASIASGRKEFF. CDR3 sequence (DNA): TGTGCCAGCATTGCTAGCGGGAGAAAGGAGTTCTTC.

V gene TRBV10-3 combines with J gene TRBJ1-2; TRBD1 agrees at 7 bases. The junction had 5 bases not matched to a gene; V was cut back by 5 bases and J by 5 bases. CDR1 ENHRY and CDR2 SYGVKD come from the germline V gene. CDR3 length equals 13 residues. The CDR3 DNA sequence: TGTGCCATCAGTCCCGGGACAGCATATGGCTACACCTTC. Translating gives CAISPGTAYGYTF.

The chain couples TRBV5-1 to TRBJ1-1, with D maybe TRBD1 (6 bases). Trimming shortened V by 0 bases and J by 3 bases, and 9 bases separated the two germline ends. The CDR3 loop spans 14 amino acids. Looked up from germline, CDR1 is SGHRS and CDR2 is YFSETQ. The CDR3 bases are TGCGCCAGCAGCTTGGGGACAGTTTACACTGAAGCTTTCTTT. The encoded protein is CASSLGTVYTEAFF.

The chain recombines TRBV19 with TRBJ2-2, with D perhaps given as TRBD1 or TRBD2 (5 bases each). The CDR3 sequence is 16 residues long. V lost 7 bases to trimming and J lost 3 bases, with 18 bases between them. Per the germline V gene, CDR1 is LNHDA and CDR2 is SQIVND (reference sequence). For the CDR3, the DNA is TGTGCCAGTACCTTTGGGGACCTTATGTACACCGGGGAGCTGTTTTTT. It specifies CASTFGDLMYTGELFF.